A selection of T cell receptor beta chains follows, all from one sample in a study of cytomegalovirus exposure and HLA in healthy donors. TCRdb's copy holds only in-frame clones and misses some; the assay was immunoSEQ multiplex PCR. Of approximately 270,000 clones in the sample, about four fifths were seen once. The sample consisted of PBMCs. The receptors derive from a girl aged 2-10 years in good health and CMV-seronegative. Each CDR3 is given with its conserved first and last residue.

>TRBV27
CASSWTGSYEQYF
>TRBV27
CASSLSTQVSSYEQYF
>TRBV28
CASHSGRVPDTQYF
>TRBV6-5
CASIRTGTETQYF
>TRBV5-8
CASSLDRNYGYTF
>TRBV7-2
CASSPKNRGYYEQYF
>TRBV18
CASSQTELSTDTQYF
>TRBV10-3
CAISETRSSGRTNEKLFF
>TRBV29-1
CSVDGLAGPLYNEQFF
>TRBV9
CASSLRLAGGLHNEQFF
>TRBV10-3
CAIQPGTGNTEAFF
>TRBV27
CASSLTRQSGYTF
>TRBV29-1
CSALLAYGPDTQYF
>TRBV7-7
CASSPRLAGVDTSTDTQYF
>TRBV4-2
CASSQLGLAGGSSYNEQFF
>TRBV7-8
CASSSVDTTQPQHF
>TRBV28
CASSLYGRESSGANVLTF
>TRBV7-6
CASSLVVAETGFSLLNTEAFF
>TRBV28
CASTTGGSPLHF
>TRBV28
CASSSGGGVGNTIYF
>TRBV10-2
CASTGTSGRTEDTDTQYF
>TRBV11-2
CASSPTLAGGTDTQYF
>TRBV5-1
CASSLEGVSYNEQFF
>TRBV18
CASSPQDGNNEQFF
>TRBV2
CASNRDRTCLALREQYF
>TRBV28
CASMGGGSHNQPQHF
>TRBV5-1
CASGGVADNEQFF
>TRBV2
CASNLTPAGANVLTF
>TRBV7-3
CASSPTGQGYGYTF
>TRBV9
CASSVPLTGEENTEAFF
>TRBV30
CAWSVFRTTKGRGNQPQHF
>TRBV28
CASSLPGDNQPQHF
>TRBV19
CASSPRQGATNNEKLFF
>TRBV4-1
CASSQAPGLPNEKLFF
>TRBV9
CASSVGDRGKGGELFF
>TRBV10-3
CAISDGGTGGDQPQHF
>TRBV27
CASSLGPGEQFF